Sequencing of this T cell receptor beta chain was carried out in a study of blood T cell repertoires in COVID-19. Overall study: The samples span acute and convalescent COVID-19 from the United States, Italy and Spain.

This clone appeared once. V shed 4 bases, J shed 0 bases, and the junction held 6 bases outside the gene matches. CDR3 length: 16 residues. Germline V gene data show CDR1 as MGHRA and CDR2 as YSYEKL. Original processing methods: Estimation of nucleated cell counts relied on the amplification of reference gene primers. Profiling relied on immunoSEQ multiplex PCR, and the TCRdb table lists in-frame clones only, not all of them. That table supplies the V and J calls and clone size; D and trimming were determined from the DNA. The sample contains a few hundred thousand clones, just over 85% of which appear only once.

Material: peripheral blood. The clonotype comes from an elderly man with acute or convalescent COVID-19. This chain connects TRBV4-1 to TRBJ2-4, with TRBD1 matching over 7 bases. The CDR3, as DNA: TGCGCCAGCAGCCCCCGGGACAGAGTAGCCAAAAACATTCAGTACTTC. It specifies CASSPRDRVAKNIQYF.